This TCR beta chain emerged from a study of CD8 T cells in Susac syndrome. Random hexamers were used to reverse transcribe the RNA input (0.5 to 1 ug). TCRdb re-analysed the immunoSEQ multiplex PCR reads in MiXCR, keeping a single row per CDR3 protein. The repertoire holds just over 150,000 distinct CDR3 sequences, with around 95% as singletons. Trimming cost V 5 bases and J 7 bases, with 9 bases left between them. The CDR3 has 12 residues. The germline V gene has CDR1 SGHVS and CDR2 FQNEAQ. This clonotype was obtained from a human donor with multiple sclerosis. Sequenced sample: CD8+ T cells from PBMCs. The chain links TRBV7-8 to TRBJ1-5; possibly TRBD1 for D (5 bases). The CDR3 sequence: CASSPRDQPQHF. The CDR3 DNA reads TGTGCCAGCAGCCCGCGGGACCAGCCCCAGCATTTT. The complete variable domain, with remaining parts taken from reference TRBV7-8 and TRBJ1-5, reads GAGVSQSPRYKVAKRGQDVALRCDPISGHVSLFWYQQALGQGPEFLTYFQNEAQLDKSGLPSDRFFAERPEGSVSTLKIQRTQQEDSAVYLCASSPRDQPQHFGDGTRLSIL.